This T cell receptor beta chain was captured in a study of identical twins' blood T cells. This clonotype was seen a few times. With 0 bases removed from V and 9 bases from J, the gap between germline ends came to 12 bases. The CDR3 runs 14 residues. The germline V gene has CDR1 SGHDT and CDR2 YYEEEE. TCR cDNA libraries were made from RNA using a previously described, modified protocol. In TCRdb, the 5' RACE reads were re-called with MiXCR into one record per CDR3 protein. The sample contains roughly 340,000 distinct CDR3 sequences, roughly 30% of which appear only once. Sequencing was performed on PBMCs. This clonotype was obtained from a woman between 18 and 55 years old in good health. The chain has TRBV5-6 and TRBJ2-2; D is possibly TRBD1 (5 bases). CDR3 residues: CASSLGQMGRELFF. DNA for the CDR3: TGTGCCAGCAGCTTGGGACAGATGGGCCGGGAGCTGTTTTTT.